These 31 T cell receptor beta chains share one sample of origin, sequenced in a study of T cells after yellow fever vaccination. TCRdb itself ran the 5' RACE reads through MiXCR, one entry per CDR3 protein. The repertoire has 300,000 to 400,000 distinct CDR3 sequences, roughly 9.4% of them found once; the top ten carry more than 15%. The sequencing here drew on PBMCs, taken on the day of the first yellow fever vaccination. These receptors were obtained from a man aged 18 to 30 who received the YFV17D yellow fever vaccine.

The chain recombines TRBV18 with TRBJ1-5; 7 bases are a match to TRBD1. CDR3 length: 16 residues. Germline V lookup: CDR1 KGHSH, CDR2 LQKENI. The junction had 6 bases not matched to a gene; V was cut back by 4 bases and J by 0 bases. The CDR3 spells CASSRDRAFSNQPQHF. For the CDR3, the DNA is TGTGCCAGCTCACGGGACAGAGCCTTTAGCAATCAGCCCCAGCATTTT.

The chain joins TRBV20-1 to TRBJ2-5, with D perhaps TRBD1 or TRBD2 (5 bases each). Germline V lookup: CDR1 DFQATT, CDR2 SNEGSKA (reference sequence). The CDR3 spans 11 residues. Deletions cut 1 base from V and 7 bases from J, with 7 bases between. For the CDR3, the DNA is TGCAGTGCTAGAGGTGGGGGGACCCAGTACTTC. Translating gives CSARGGGTQYF.

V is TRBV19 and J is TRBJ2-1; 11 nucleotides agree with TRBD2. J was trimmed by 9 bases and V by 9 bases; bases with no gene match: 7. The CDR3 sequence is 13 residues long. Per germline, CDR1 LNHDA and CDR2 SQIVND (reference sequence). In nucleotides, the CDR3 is TGTGCCAGCTCGCGGGGACTAGCGGCTGAGCAGTTCTTC. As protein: CASSRGLAAEQFF.

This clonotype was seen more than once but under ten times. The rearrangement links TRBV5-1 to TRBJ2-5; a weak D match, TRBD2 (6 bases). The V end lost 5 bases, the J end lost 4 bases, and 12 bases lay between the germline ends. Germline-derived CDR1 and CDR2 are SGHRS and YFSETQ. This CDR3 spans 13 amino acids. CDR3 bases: TGCGCCAGCAGTCCGGGGGTCCTAGAGACCCAGTACTTC. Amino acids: CASSPGVLETQYF.

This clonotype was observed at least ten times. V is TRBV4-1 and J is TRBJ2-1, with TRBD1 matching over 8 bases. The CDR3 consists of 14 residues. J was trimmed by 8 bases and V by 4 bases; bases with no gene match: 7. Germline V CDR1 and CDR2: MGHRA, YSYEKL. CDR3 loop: CASSRDRLFHEQFF. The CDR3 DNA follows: TGCGCCAGCAGCCGGGACAGGTTATTCCATGAGCAGTTCTTC.

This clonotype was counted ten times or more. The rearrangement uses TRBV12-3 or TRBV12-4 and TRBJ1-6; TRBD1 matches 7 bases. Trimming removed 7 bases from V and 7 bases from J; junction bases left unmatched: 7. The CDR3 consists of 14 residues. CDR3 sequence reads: CASTAGTVNSPLHF. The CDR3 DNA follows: TGTGCCAGCACCGCCGGGACAGTAAATTCACCCCTCCACTTT.

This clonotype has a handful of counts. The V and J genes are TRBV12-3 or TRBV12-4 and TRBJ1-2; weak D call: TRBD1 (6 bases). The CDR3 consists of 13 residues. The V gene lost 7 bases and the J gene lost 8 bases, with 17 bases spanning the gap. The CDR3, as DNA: TGTGCCAGCACCTTGGGGGGCTGGGGCGGCTACACCTTC. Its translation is CASTLGGWGGYTF.

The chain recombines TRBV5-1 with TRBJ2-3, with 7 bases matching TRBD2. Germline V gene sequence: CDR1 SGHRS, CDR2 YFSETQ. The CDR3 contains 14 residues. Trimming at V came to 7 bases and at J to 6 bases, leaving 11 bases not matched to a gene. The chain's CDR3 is CASGLGLVGDTQYF. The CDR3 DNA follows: TGCGCCAGCGGATTAGGACTAGTAGGCGATACGCAGTATTTT.

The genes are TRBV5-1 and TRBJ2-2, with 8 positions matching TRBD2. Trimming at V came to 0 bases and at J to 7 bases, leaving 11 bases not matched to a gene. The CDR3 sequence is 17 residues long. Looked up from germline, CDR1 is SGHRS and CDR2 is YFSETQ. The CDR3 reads CASSLGAGGRLGGELFF. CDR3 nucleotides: TGCGCCAGCAGCTTGGGTGCGGGGGGCCGACTCGGCGGGGAGCTGTTTTTT.

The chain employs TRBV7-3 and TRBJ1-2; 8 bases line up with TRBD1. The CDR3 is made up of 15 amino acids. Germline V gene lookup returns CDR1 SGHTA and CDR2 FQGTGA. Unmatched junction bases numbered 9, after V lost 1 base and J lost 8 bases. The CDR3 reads CASSLSGQGTEGYTF. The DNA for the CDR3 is TGTGCCAGCAGCTTAAGTGGACAGGGAACGGAGGGCTACACCTTC.

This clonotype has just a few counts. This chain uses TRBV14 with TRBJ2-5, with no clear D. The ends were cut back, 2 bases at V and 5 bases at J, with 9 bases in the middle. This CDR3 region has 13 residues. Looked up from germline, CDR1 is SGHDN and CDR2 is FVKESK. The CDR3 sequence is CASSQTPTETQYF. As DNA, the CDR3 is TGTGCCAGCAGCCAAACACCTACCGAGACCCAGTACTTC. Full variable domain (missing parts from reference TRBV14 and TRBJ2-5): EAGVTQFPSHSVIEKGQTVTLRCDPISGHDNLYWYRRVMGKEIKFLLHFVKESKQDESGMPNNRFLAERTGGTYSTLKVQPAELEDSGVYFCASSQTPTETQYFGPGTRLLVL.

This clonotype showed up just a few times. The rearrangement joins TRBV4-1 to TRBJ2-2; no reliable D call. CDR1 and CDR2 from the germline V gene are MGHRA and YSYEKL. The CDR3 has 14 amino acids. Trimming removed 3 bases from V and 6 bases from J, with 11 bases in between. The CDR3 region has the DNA TGCGCCAGCAGCCAGGAAAGTGGAGCCGGGGAGCTGTTTTTT. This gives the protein CASSQESGAGELFF.

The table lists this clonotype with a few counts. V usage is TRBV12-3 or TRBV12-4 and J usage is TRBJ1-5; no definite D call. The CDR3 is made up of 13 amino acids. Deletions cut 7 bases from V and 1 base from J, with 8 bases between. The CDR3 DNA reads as TGTGCCAGCACCCTCGAAAGCAATCAGCCCCAGCATTTT. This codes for CASTLESNQPQHF.

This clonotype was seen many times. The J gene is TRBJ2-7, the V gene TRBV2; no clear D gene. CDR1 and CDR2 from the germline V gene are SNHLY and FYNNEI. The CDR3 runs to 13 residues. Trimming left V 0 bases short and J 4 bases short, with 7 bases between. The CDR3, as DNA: TGTGCCAGCAGTGAAGCGCAGGCATACGAGCAGTACGTC. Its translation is CASSEAQAYEQYV.

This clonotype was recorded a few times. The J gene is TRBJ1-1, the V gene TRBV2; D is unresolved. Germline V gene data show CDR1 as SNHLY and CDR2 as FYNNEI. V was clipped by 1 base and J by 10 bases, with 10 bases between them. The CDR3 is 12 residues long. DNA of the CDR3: TGTGCCAGCAGTGAAGACGGACCGGGAGCTTTCTTT. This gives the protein CASSEDGPGAFF. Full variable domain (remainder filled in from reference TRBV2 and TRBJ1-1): EPEVTQTPSHQVTQMGQEVILRCVPISNHLYFYWYRQILGQKVEFLVSFYNNEISEKSEIFDDQFSVERPDGSNFTLKIRSTKLEDSAMYFCASSEDGPGAFFGQGTRLTVV.

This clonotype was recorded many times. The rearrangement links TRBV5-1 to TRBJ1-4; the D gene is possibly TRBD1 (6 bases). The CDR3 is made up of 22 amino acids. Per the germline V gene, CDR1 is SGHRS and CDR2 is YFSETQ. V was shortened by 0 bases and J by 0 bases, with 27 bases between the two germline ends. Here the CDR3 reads CASSLALIFSTGYIATNEKLFF. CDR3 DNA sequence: TGCGCCAGCAGCTTGGCCTTAATCTTCTCGACAGGCTATATCGCAACTAATGAAAAACTGTTTTTT.

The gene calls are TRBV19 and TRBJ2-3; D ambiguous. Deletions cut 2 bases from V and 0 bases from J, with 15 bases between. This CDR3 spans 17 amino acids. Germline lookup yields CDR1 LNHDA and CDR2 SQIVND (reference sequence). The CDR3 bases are TGTGCCAGTAGTATATTGTCTGGTCAATCTAGCACAGATACGCAGTATTTT. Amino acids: CASSILSGQSSTDTQYF.

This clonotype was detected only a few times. The CDR3 spells CASSLGQRITDTQYF. The DNA of the CDR3 is TGTGCCAGCAGCTTAGGACAGAGAATCACAGATACGCAGTATTTT. The genes are TRBV5-4 and TRBJ2-3; maybe TRBD1 (6 bases). From germline, CDR1 is SGHNT and CDR2 YYREEE (reference sequence). The CDR3 is 15 amino acids. Trimming cost V 2 bases and J 2 bases, with 12 bases left between them.

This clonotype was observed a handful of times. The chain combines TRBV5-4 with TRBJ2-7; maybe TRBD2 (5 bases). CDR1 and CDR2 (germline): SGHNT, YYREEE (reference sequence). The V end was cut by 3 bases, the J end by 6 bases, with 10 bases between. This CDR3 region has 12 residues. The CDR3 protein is CASSYGLGEQYF. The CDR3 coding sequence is TGTGCCAGCAGCTACGGACTGGGCGAGCAGTACTTC.

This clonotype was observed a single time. The DNA for the CDR3 is TGCGCCAGCAGCCAAGTCCATTATAAACAGGGGGCAGGGGAAAAACTGTTTTTT. This gives the protein CASSQVHYKQGAGEKLFF. The V and J genes are TRBV4-1 and TRBJ1-4; TRBD1 aligns across 9 bases. This CDR3 has 18 residues. Germline CDR1 is MGHRA and CDR2 is YSYEKL. After removal of 1 base from V and 8 bases from J, the junction contained 14 bases not matched to a gene.

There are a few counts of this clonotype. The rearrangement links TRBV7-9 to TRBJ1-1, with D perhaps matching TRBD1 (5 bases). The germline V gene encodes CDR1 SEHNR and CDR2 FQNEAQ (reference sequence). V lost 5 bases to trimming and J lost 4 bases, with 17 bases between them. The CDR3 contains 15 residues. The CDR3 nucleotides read TGTGCCAGCAGCGTCCCGGCCCCAAGGGGCACTGAAGCTTTCTTT. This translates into CASSVPAPRGTEAFF.

The CDR3 sequence: CSVVKSKDRLLNTEAFF. The CDR3 nucleotides read TGCAGCGTTGTCAAATCGAAGGACAGACTACTGAACACTGAAGCTTTCTTT. This chain links TRBV29-1 with TRBJ1-1; TRBD1 is a possible D gene (6 bases). From germline, CDR1 is SQVTM and CDR2 ANQGSEA. V was shortened by 4 bases and J by 0 bases, with 21 bases between the two germline ends. The CDR3 covers 17 residues.

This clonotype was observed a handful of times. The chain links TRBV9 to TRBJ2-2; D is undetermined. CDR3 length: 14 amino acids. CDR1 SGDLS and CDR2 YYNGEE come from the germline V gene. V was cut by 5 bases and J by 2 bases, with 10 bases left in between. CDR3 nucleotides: TGTGCCAGCAGTTTAGTTCCTAACACCGGGGAGCTGTTTTTT. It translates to CASSLVPNTGELFF.

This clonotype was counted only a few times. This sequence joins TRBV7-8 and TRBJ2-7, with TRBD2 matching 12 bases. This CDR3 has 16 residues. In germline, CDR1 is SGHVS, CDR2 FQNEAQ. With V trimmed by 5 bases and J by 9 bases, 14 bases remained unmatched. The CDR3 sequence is CASSERLAGARRRQYV. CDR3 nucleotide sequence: TGTGCCAGCAGCGAACGACTAGCGGGGGCTAGAAGAAGGCAGTACGTC.

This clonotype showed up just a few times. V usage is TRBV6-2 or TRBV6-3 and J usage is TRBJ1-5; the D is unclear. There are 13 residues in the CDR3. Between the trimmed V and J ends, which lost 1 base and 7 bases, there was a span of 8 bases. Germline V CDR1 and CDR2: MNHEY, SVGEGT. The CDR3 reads CASSYLAVQPQHF. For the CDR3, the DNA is TGTGCCAGCAGTTACTTAGCGGTGCAGCCCCAGCATTTT.

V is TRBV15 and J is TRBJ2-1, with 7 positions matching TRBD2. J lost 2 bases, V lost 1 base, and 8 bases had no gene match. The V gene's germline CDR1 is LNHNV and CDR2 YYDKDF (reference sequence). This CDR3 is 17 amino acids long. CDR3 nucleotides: TGTGCCACCAGCAGAGTGGGGGAGGGAGTGCCCTACAATGAGCAGTTCTTC. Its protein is CATSRVGEGVPYNEQFF.

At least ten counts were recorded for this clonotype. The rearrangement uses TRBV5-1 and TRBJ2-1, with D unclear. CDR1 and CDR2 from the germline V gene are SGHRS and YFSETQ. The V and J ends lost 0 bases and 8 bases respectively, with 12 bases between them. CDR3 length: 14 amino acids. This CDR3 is CASSLGQELYEQFF. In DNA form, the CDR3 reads TGCGCCAGCAGCTTGGGTCAGGAACTATATGAGCAGTTCTTC.

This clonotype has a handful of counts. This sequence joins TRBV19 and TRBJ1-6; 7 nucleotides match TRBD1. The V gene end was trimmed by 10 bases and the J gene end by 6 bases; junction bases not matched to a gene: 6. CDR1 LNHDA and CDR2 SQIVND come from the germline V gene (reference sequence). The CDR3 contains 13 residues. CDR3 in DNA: TGTGCCACCAGACAGGGAGGTAATTCACCCCTCCACTTT. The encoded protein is CATRQGGNSPLHF.

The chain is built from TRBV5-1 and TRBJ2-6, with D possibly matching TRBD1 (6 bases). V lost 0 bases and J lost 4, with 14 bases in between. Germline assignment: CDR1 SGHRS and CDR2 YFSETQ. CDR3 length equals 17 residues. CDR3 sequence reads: CASSLADRISGANVLTF. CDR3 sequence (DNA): TGCGCCAGCAGCTTGGCTGACAGGATAAGCGGGGCCAACGTCCTGACTTTC.

As DNA, the CDR3 is TGTGCCAGCCTTCCTACAGGGATGAACACTGAAGCTTTCTTT. Residues: CASLPTGMNTEAFF. This chain connects TRBV28 to TRBJ1-1, with D possibly being TRBD1 (6 bases). Deletions cut 8 bases from V and 0 bases from J, with 13 bases between. This CDR3 comprises 14 residues. Germline assignment: CDR1 MDHEN and CDR2 SYDVKM.

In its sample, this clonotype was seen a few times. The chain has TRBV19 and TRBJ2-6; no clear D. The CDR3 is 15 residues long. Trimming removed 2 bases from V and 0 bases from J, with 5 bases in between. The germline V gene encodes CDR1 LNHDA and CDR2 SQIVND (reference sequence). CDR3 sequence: CASSIWDSGANVLTF. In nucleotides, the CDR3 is TGTGCCAGTAGTATATGGGACTCTGGGGCCAACGTCCTGACTTTC.